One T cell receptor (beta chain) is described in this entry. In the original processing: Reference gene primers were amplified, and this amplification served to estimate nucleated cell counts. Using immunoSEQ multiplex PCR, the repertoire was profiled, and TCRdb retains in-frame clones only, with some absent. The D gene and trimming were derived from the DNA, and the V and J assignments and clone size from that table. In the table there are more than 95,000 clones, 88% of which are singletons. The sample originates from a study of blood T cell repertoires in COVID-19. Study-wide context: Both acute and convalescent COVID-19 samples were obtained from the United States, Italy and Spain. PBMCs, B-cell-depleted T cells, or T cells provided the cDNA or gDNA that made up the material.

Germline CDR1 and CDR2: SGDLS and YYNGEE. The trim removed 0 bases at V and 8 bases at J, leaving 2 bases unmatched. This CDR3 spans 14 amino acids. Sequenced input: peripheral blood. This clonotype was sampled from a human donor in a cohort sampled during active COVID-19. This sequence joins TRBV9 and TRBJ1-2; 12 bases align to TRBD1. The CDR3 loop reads CASSVGDRGQGYTF. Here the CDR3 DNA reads TGTGCCAGCAGCGTAGGGGACAGGGGGCAAGGCTACACCTTC.